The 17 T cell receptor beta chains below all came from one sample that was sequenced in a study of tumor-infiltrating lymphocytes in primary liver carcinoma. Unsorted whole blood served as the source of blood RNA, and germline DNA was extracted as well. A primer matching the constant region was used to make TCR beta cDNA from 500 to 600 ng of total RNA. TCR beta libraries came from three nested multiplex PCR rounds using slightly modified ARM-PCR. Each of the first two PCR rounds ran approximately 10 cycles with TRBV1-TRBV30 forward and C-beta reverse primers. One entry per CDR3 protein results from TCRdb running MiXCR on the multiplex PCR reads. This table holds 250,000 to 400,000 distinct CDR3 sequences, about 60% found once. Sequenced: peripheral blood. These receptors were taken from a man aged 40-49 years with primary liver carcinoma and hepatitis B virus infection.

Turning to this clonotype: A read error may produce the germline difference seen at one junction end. CDR3 in DNA: TGCAGTGTCGTTAGGTCTGGAAACACCATGTATTTT. Protein product: CSVVRSGNTMYF. The chain joins TRBV29-1 to TRBJ1-3; D call uncertain. Germline V lookup: CDR1 SQVTM, CDR2 ANQGSEA. The CDR3 spans 12 residues.

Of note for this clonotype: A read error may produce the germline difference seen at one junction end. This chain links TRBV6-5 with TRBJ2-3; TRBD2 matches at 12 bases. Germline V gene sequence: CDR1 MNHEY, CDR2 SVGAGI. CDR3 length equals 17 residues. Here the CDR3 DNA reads TGTGCCAGTAGCCGATCCCTAGCGGGAGGGAGCACAGATACGCGGTATTTT. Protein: CASSRSLAGGSTDTRYF.

The CDR3 loop reads CASSPNKKGSSGQFF. DNA of the CDR3: TGTGCCAGCAGCCCTAACAAGAAGGGATCGAGTGGGCAATTCTTC. The J gene is TRBJ2-1, the V gene TRBV11-2; no clear D. Looked up from germline, CDR1 is SGHAT and CDR2 is FQNNGV. The CDR3 spans 15 residues. V lost 5 bases and J 16 bases, leaving 27 bases between the germline ends.

This CDR3 is CATSDPTENNEQFF. CDR3 sequence (DNA): TGTGCCACCAGTGACCCGACCGAGAACAATGAGCAGTTCTTC. The chain has TRBV24-1 and TRBJ2-1, with D uncertain. Germline V gene lookup returns CDR1 KGHDR and CDR2 SFDVKD. The CDR3 runs to 14 residues. V lost 4 bases and J 5 bases, leaving 11 bases between the germline ends.

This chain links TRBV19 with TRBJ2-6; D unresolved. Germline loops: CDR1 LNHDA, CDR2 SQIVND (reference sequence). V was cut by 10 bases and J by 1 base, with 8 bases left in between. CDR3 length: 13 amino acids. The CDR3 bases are TGTGCCACGAAAGTGTCTGGGGCCAACGTCCTGACTTTC. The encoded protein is CATKVSGANVLTF.

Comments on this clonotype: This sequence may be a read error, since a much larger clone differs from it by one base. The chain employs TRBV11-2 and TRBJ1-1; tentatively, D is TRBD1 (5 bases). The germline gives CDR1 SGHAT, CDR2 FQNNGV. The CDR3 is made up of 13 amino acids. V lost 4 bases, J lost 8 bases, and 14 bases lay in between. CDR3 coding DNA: TGTGCCAGCAGCTCGGGGGGTAGGCGGGAAGCTTTCTTT. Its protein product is CASSSGGRREAFF.

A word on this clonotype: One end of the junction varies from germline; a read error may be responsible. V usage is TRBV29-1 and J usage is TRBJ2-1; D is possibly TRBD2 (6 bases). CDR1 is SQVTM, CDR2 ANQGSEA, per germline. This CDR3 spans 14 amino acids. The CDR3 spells CSALSGIPYNEQVF. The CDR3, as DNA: TGCAGTGCACTTAGCGGAATCCCCTACAATGAGCAGGTCTTC.

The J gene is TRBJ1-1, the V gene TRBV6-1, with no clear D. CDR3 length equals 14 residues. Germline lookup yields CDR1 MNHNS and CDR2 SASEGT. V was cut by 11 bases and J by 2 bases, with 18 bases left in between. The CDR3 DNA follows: TGTGCCTGCACCCGGATGCCCGGAAACACTGAAGCTTTCTTT. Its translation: CACTRMPGNTEAFF.

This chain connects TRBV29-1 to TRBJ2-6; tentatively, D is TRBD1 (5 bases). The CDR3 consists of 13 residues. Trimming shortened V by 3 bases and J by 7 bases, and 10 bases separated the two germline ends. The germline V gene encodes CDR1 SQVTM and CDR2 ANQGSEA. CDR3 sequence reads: CSVEGRGANVLTF. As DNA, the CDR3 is TGCAGCGTTGAGGGTAGGGGAGCCAACGTCCTGACTTTC.

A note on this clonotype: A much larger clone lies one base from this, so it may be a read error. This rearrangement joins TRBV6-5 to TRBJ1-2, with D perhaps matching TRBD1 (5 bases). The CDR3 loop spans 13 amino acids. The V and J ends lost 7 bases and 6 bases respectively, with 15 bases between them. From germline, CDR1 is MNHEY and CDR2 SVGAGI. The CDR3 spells CASTWGPSNGYTF. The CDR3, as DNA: TGTGCCAGCACCTGGGGACCGTCAAATGGCTACACCTTC.

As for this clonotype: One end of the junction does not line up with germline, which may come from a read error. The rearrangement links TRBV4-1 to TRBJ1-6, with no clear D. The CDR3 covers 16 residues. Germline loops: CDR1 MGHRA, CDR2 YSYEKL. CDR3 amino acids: CTSSQEQSSHNSPFHF. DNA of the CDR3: TGCACCAGCAGCCAAGAACAGAGCTCCCATAATTCACCCTTCCACTTT.

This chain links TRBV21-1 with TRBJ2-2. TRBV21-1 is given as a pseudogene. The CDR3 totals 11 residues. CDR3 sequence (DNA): TGTGCCCGCAGCAAATCCAGGGAGCTATTTTTT. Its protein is CARSKSRELFF.

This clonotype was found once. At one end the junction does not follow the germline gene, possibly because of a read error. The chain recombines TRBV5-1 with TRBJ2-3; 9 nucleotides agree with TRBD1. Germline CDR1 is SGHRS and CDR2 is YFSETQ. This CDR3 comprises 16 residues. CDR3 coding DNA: TGCGTCAGCAGCCGAGGCGGGACAGGGAGCACAGATACGCAGTATTTT. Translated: CVSSRGGTGSTDTQYF. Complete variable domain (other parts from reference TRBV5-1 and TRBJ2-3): KAGVTQTPRYLIKTRGQQVTLSCSPISGHRSVSWYQQTPGQGLQFLFEYFSETQRNKGNFPGRFSGRQFSNSRSEMNVSTLELGDSALYLCVSSRGGTGSTDTQYFGPGTRLTVL.

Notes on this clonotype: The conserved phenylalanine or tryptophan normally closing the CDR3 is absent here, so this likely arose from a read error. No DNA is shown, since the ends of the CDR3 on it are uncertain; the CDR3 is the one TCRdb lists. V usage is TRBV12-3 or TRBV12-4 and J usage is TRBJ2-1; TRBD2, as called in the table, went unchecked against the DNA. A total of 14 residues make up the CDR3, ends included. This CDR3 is CASSSGLADSGQLL.

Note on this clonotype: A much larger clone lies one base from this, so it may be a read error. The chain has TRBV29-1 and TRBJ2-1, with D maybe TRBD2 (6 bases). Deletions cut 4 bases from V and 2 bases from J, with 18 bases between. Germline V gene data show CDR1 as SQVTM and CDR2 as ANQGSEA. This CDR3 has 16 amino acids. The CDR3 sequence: CSVGLSEGVPYNEQFF. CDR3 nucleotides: TGCAGCGTTGGTCTGTCGGAGGGAGTGCCCTACAATGAGCAGTTCTTC.

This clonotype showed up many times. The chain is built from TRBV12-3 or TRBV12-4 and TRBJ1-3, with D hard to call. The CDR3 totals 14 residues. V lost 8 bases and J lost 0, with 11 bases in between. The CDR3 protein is CASHQSRSGNTIYF. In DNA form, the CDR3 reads TGTGCCAGCCATCAGAGCCGCTCTGGAAACACCATATATTTT.

The CDR3 region has the DNA TGTGCCAGCACCGAACAGGGGTTAGCTGGGGCCAACGTCCTGACTTTC. Protein product: CASTEQGLAGANVLTF. J is TRBJ2-6 and V is TRBV6-1, with 7 positions matching TRBD1. The germline V gene has CDR1 MNHNS and CDR2 SASEGT. This CDR3 has 16 residues. Unmatched junction bases numbered 8, after V lost 7 bases and J lost 2 bases.